These 2 T cell receptor beta chains were sequenced from one sample in a study of cytomegalovirus exposure and HLA in healthy donors. Amplification used 60 Vbeta primers and 13 Jbeta primers. Sequenced by immunoSEQ multiplex PCR; TCRdb stores in-frame clones only, minus some. The table lists 150,000 to 200,000 clones, roughly 73% of them singletons. Sequenced sample: PBMCs. These receptors were collected from a woman aged 25-40 years in good health and CMV-seronegative.

This chain uses TRBV7-6 with TRBJ2-7; D is unresolved. This CDR3 region has 14 residues. The germline CDR1 and CDR2 sequences are SGHVS and FNYEAQ. Trimming pared 2 bases from V and 3 bases from J, leaving 11 bases between. CDR3 nucleotide sequence: TGTGCCAGCAGCTTATATGCCAGTAACTACGAGCAGTACTTC. Protein: CASSLYASNYEQYF.

The gene calls are TRBV7-6 and TRBJ2-1; D remains ambiguous. Looked up from germline, CDR1 is SGHVS and CDR2 is FNYEAQ. Trimming shortened V by 0 bases and J by 9 bases, and 3 bases separated the two germline ends. This CDR3 has 11 residues. In DNA, the CDR3 is TGTGCCAGCAGCTTAGCCAGTGAGCAGTTCTTC. It yields the protein CASSLASEQFF.